Each of the 26 T cell receptor beta chains below was sequenced from the same sample in a study of T cells in localized non-small cell lung cancer. Profiled with immunoSEQ multiplex PCR; TCRdb holds only in-frame clones, not every one. The sample consists of 70,000 to 75,000 clones, approximately 84% of them appearing once. The material sequenced was peripheral blood, taken before any cancer treatment. These receptors were obtained from a female donor older than 55 with stage I lung adenocarcinoma.

The chain joins TRBV5-4 to TRBJ2-7; 9 positions match TRBD1. With V trimmed by 4 bases and J by 3 bases, 8 bases remained unmatched. In germline, CDR1 is SGHNT, CDR2 YYREEE (reference sequence). The CDR3 totals 15 residues. CDR3 DNA: TGTGCCAGCAGCGGGGGGGACAGGGCTGACTACGAGCAGTACTTC. Translating it yields CASSGGDRADYEQYF. Looking up the rest from reference TRBV5-4 and TRBJ2-7 gives the full variable domain: ETGVTQSPTHLIKTRGQQVTLRCSSQSGHNTVSWYQQALGQGPQFIFQYYREEENGRGNFPPRFSGLQFPNYSSELNVNALELDDSALYLCASSGGDRADYEQYFGPGTRLTVT.

The gene calls are TRBV29-1 and TRBJ2-7; D call uncertain. This CDR3 contains 13 residues. Between the trimmed V and J ends, which lost 2 bases and 2 bases, there was a span of 10 bases. In germline, CDR1 is SQVTM, CDR2 ANQGSEA. CDR3 DNA sequence: TGCAGCGTTGAAACACAGATTCCCTACGAGCAGTACTTC. Translated: CSVETQIPYEQYF.

This clone was counted once. J is TRBJ2-7 and V is TRBV10-3, with D perhaps being TRBD1 or TRBD2 (6 bases each). Deletions cut 0 bases from V and 6 bases from J, with 15 bases between. The CDR3 runs to 15 residues. The V gene's germline CDR1 is ENHRY and CDR2 SYGVKD. The CDR3 DNA reads TGTGCCATCAGTGAGTCTAAAACCGGGGGCGGCGAGCAGTACTTC. Translated: CAISESKTGGGEQYF.

This chain connects TRBV5-6 to TRBJ1-2; TRBD1 matches 8 bases. This CDR3 comprises 16 residues. J gave up 3 bases and V 2 bases, and 9 bases lay outside the gene matches. The germline V gene encodes CDR1 SGHDT and CDR2 YYEEEE. Here the CDR3 reads CASSFGTGPNYYGYTF. DNA for the CDR3: TGTGCCAGCAGCTTCGGGACAGGCCCTAACTACTATGGCTACACCTTC.

The V and J genes are TRBV19 and TRBJ2-7; 9 bases fit TRBD2. V gave up 1 base and J gave up 6 bases; unmatched junction bases: 7. The CDR3 is 15 residues long. From germline, CDR1 is LNHDA and CDR2 SQIVND (reference sequence). The CDR3 region is CASSIVTAGGTEQYF. The CDR3 DNA follows: TGTGCCAGTAGTATAGTGACAGCGGGGGGTACCGAGCAGTACTTC. Full variable domain (remainder filled in from reference TRBV19 and TRBJ2-7): DGGITQSPKYLFRKEGQNVTLSCEQNLNHDAMYWYRQDPGQGLRLIYYSQIVNDFQKGDIAEGYSVSREKKESFPLTVTSAQKNPTAFYLCASSIVTAGGTEQYFGPGTRLTVT.

At least ten counts were recorded for this clone. CDR3 nucleotides: TGTGCCAGCTACAGCTTCACCGGGGAGCTGTTTTTT. It is translated as CASYSFTGELFF. The chain has TRBV2 and TRBJ2-2; D unclear. V was shortened by 8 bases and J by 4 bases, with 8 bases between the two germline ends. The V gene's germline CDR1 is SNHLY and CDR2 FYNNEI. The CDR3 totals 12 residues. The full variable domain, its missing parts supplied by reference TRBV2 and TRBJ2-2, is EPEVTQTPSHQVTQMGQEVILRCVPISNHLYFYWYRQILGQKVEFLVSFYNNEISEKSEIFDDQFSVERPDGSNFTLKIRSTKLEDSAMYFCASYSFTGELFFGEGSRLTVL.

This chain connects TRBV7-2 to TRBJ2-7; maybe TRBD1 (6 bases). CDR3 length equals 15 residues. Germline V gene data show CDR1 as SGHTA and CDR2 as FQGNSA. Trimming took off 4 bases at V and 2 bases at J, with 15 bases between the two ends. CDR3: CASSYLQGGAYEQYF. The CDR3 nucleotides are TGTGCCAGCAGCTACCTACAGGGTGGGGCCTACGAGCAGTACTTC. Looking up the rest from reference TRBV7-2 and TRBJ2-7 gives the full variable domain: GAGVSQSPSNKVTEKGKDVELRCDPISGHTALYWYRQSLGQGLEFLIYFQGNSAPDKSGLPSDRFSAERTGGSVSTLTIQRTQQEDSAVYLCASSYLQGGAYEQYFGPGTRLTVT.

The chain recombines TRBV6-1 with TRBJ1-1, with D maybe TRBD1 (5 bases). Germline CDR1 is MNHNS and CDR2 is SASEGT. This CDR3 has 14 residues. Trimming pared 6 bases from V and 8 bases from J, leaving 19 bases between. CDR3 loop: CASRAPFLGAEAFF. CDR3 coding DNA: TGTGCCAGCAGGGCCCCTTTTTTAGGGGCGGAAGCTTTCTTT.

The chain has TRBV6-1 and TRBJ1-1; 9 bases are shared with TRBD1. The V gene end was trimmed by 6 bases and the J gene end by 8 bases; junction bases not matched to a gene: 7. The CDR3 is 13 amino acids. Germline V gene lookup returns CDR1 MNHNS and CDR2 SASEGT. In DNA, the CDR3 is TGTGCCAGCAGGGGGGACAGGGTAACGGAAGCTTTCTTT. Amino acids: CASRGDRVTEAFF.

The chain employs TRBV14 and TRBJ2-1; D call uncertain. This CDR3 is 14 amino acids long. Germline V gene lookup returns CDR1 SGHDN and CDR2 FVKESK. Trimming shortened V by 4 bases and J by 7 bases, and 14 bases separated the two germline ends. CDR3 nucleotide sequence: TGTGCCAGCAGCCCCTCCTCGCTGGTTAATGAGCAGTTCTTC. It codes for CASSPSSLVNEQFF.

This chain uses TRBV4-2 with TRBJ1-1, with D uncertain. V was cut by 1 base and J by 5 bases, with 14 bases left in between. This CDR3 has 15 amino acids. CDR1 LGHNA and CDR2 YNFKEQ come from the germline V gene. CDR3 residues: CASSQAGISDTEAFF. For the CDR3, the DNA is TGTGCCAGCAGCCAAGCGGGGATCTCGGATACTGAAGCTTTCTTT.

The chain combines TRBV7-2 with TRBJ2-4; D perhaps matches TRBD1 (5 bases). Per the germline V gene, CDR1 is SGHTA and CDR2 is FQGNSA. This CDR3 is 16 amino acids long. Trimming took off 0 bases at V and 1 base at J, with 10 bases between the two ends. The CDR3 loop reads CASSLAGRDAKNIQYF. DNA of the CDR3: TGTGCCAGCAGCTTAGCGGGCAGGGATGCCAAAAACATTCAGTACTTC.

Remarks on this clone: The identical CDR3 is also encoded by other nucleotide sequences in the sample. The rearrangement joins TRBV9 to TRBJ2-3, with TRBD1 as a possible D gene (5 bases). This CDR3 region has 15 residues. With 0 bases removed from V and 1 base from J, the gap between germline ends came to 9 bases. From germline, CDR1 is SGDLS and CDR2 YYNGEE. CDR3 loop: CASSVVGDGTDTQYF. CDR3 bases: TGTGCCAGCAGCGTAGTAGGGGATGGCACAGATACGCAGTATTTT.

The genes are TRBV5-1 and TRBJ2-1, with a tentative D call TRBD2 (6 bases). V dropped 4 bases and J dropped 3 bases, with 17 bases sitting between them. The V gene's germline CDR1 is SGHRS and CDR2 YFSETQ. This CDR3 has 16 residues. CDR3 sequence: CASSIGGLASYNEQFF. The CDR3 bases are TGCGCCAGCAGCATTGGAGGGCTAGCGAGCTACAATGAGCAGTTCTTC.

The rearrangement links TRBV5-6 to TRBJ2-7; no reliable D call. Trimming pared 0 bases from V and 3 bases from J, leaving 4 bases between. The germline V gene encodes CDR1 SGHDT and CDR2 YYEEEE. The CDR3 has 12 residues. CDR3 DNA: TGTGCCAGCAGCTTGGGGGGCTACGAGCAGTACTTC. This codes for CASSLGGYEQYF. The variable domain in full, with the rest retrieved from reference TRBV5-6 and TRBJ2-7, is DAGVTQSPTHLIKTRGQQVTLRCSPKSGHDTVSWYQQALGQGPQFIFQYYEEEERQRGNFPDRFSGHQFPNYSSELNVNALLLGDSALYLCASSLGGYEQYFGPGTRLTVT.

This clone was seen a few times. Within the sample, other DNA sequences also encode this same CDR3. This chain uses TRBV19 with TRBJ1-1; maybe TRBD1 (5 bases). The CDR3 loop spans 13 amino acids. Germline assignment: CDR1 LNHDA and CDR2 SQIVND (reference sequence). Trimming shortened V by 6 bases and J by 3 bases, and 11 bases separated the two germline ends. CDR3: CASSTTGDTEAFF. In DNA, the CDR3 is TGTGCCAGTAGCACCACGGGGGACACTGAAGCTTTCTTT.

The genes are TRBV7-2 and TRBJ2-3; D is uncertain. The germline V and J ends were trimmed by 5 bases and 8 bases, with 14 bases remaining between them. The CDR3 runs to 13 residues. CDR1 is SGHTA, CDR2 FQGNSA, per germline. The CDR3 sequence is CASSLGQLPTQYF. CDR3 nucleotides: TGTGCCAGCAGCCTGGGTCAATTACCTACGCAGTATTTT.

This clone was detected once. This may be a read error, as it is one base from a much larger clone. This CDR3 is also generated by other DNA sequences in the sample. This chain connects TRBV6-5 to TRBJ1-3; D remains unclear. The CDR3 length is 14 residues. Germline V gene lookup returns CDR1 MNHEY and CDR2 SVGAGI. V was pared by 2 bases and J by 1 base, with 6 bases between. CDR3 DNA sequence: TGTGCCAGCAGTTACGACGGATCTGGAAACACCATATATTTT. It codes for CASSYDGSGNTIYF.

The chain joins TRBV7-2 to TRBJ2-2, with TRBD1 matching 7 bases. Germline V gene lookup returns CDR1 SGHTA and CDR2 FQGNSA. CDR3 length: 16 residues. V lost 2 bases to trimming and J lost 0 bases; unmatched junction nucleotides: 3. This CDR3 is CASSLRGGPNTGELFF. The CDR3 nucleotides read TGTGCCAGCAGCTTACGAGGGGGCCCGAACACCGGGGAGCTGTTTTTT.

The DNA for the CDR3 is TGCAGCGTTGATACTAGCACAGATACGCAGTATTTT. As protein: CSVDTSTDTQYF. The chain is built from TRBV29-1 and TRBJ2-3; D remains ambiguous. The V gene's germline CDR1 is SQVTM and CDR2 ANQGSEA. This CDR3 contains 12 residues. Trimming shortened V by 3 bases and J by 0 bases, and 4 bases separated the two germline ends.

This chain links TRBV5-8 with TRBJ1-1, with 7 bases that match TRBD1. The CDR3 contains 14 residues. Trimming cost V 4 bases and J 2 bases; bases outside gene matches: 5. Germline lookup yields CDR1 SGHTS and CDR2 YDEGEE. The CDR3 reads CASSRGQLNTEAFF. The CDR3 bases are TGTGCCAGCAGCCGGGGACAGCTTAACACTGAAGCTTTCTTT.

This clone has a single count. This chain connects TRBV2 to TRBJ1-2, with 9 bases lining up with TRBD1. The V segment lost 4 bases and the J segment 8 bases; nucleotides outside the gene matches: 8. Germline V gene sequence: CDR1 SNHLY, CDR2 FYNNEI. CDR3 length: 14 residues. The chain's CDR3 is CASSAAQGARGYTF. The CDR3 DNA is TGTGCCAGCAGTGCTGCACAGGGGGCGCGGGGCTACACCTTC.

The chain combines TRBV19 with TRBJ1-4, with D unclear. CDR1 is LNHDA, CDR2 SQIVND, per germline (reference sequence). The length of the CDR3 is 13 residues. V shed 3 bases and J shed 10 bases, with 12 bases lying between them. CDR3 DNA sequence: TGTGCCAGTAGTATGCGTCCGGGCGTAAAACTGTTTTTT. This gives the protein CASSMRPGVKLFF.

The CDR3 here is CASSDPTSTDTQYF. In DNA, the CDR3 is TGTGCCAGCTCGGATCCTACTAGCACAGATACGCAGTATTTT. This chain links TRBV18 with TRBJ2-3; D remains unclear. The germline V and J ends were trimmed by 6 bases and 0 bases, with 10 bases remaining between them. Per the germline V gene, CDR1 is KGHSH and CDR2 is LQKENI. The CDR3 is 14 residues long. Drawing the rest from reference TRBV18 and TRBJ2-3, the complete variable domain is NAGVMQNPRHLVRRRGQEARLRCSPMKGHSHVYWYRQLPEEGLKFMVYLQKENIIDESGMPKERFSAEFPKEGPSILRIQQVVRGDSAAYFCASSDPTSTDTQYFGPGTRLTVL.

This clone was detected a few times. The chain has TRBV27 and TRBJ2-1, with TRBD2 matching over 12 bases. CDR3 length: 17 amino acids. Trimming removed 3 bases from V and 3 bases from J; junction bases left unmatched: 6. Germline V gene sequence: CDR1 MNHEY, CDR2 SMNVEV (reference sequence). CDR3 sequence: CASSFRPSGRVYNEQFF. The CDR3 DNA sequence: TGTGCCAGCAGTTTCCGCCCTAGCGGGAGGGTCTACAATGAGCAGTTCTTC.

This clone has just one count. This chain uses TRBV11-3 with TRBJ2-2; no firm D call. Germline V gene sequence: CDR1 SGHNT, CDR2 YENEEA. Trimming took 2 bases from V and 8 from J, leaving 12 bases between them. The CDR3 loop spans 14 amino acids. CDR3 amino acids: CASSLLENRGELFF. CDR3 bases: TGTGCCAGCAGCTTACTCGAAAACCGGGGGGAGCTGTTTTTT.